The sequence of this T cell receptor (beta chain) was determined in a study of blood T cell repertoires in COVID-19. Study in general: T cells, B-cell-depleted T cells, or PBMCs supplied cDNA or gDNA.

The germline V gene has CDR1 LGHNT and CDR2 FRNRAP. Trimming removed 5 bases at V and 0 bases at J, with 14 bases between. The CDR3 spans 16 residues. Assay used: immunoSEQ multiplex PCR; TCRdb lists only in-frame clones, some missing. This sample has 250,000 to 300,000 clones; 86% occur once, and the top ten carry approximately 2%. Material: peripheral blood. The J gene is TRBJ1-5, the V gene TRBV12-5; D ambiguous. This TCR came from a man aged 25 to 40 with active or convalescent COVID-19. The CDR3 DNA sequence: TGTGCTAGTGGTCCGAGGGCGGGAGATAGCAATCAGCCCCAGCATTTT. It encodes CASGPRAGDSNQPQHF.